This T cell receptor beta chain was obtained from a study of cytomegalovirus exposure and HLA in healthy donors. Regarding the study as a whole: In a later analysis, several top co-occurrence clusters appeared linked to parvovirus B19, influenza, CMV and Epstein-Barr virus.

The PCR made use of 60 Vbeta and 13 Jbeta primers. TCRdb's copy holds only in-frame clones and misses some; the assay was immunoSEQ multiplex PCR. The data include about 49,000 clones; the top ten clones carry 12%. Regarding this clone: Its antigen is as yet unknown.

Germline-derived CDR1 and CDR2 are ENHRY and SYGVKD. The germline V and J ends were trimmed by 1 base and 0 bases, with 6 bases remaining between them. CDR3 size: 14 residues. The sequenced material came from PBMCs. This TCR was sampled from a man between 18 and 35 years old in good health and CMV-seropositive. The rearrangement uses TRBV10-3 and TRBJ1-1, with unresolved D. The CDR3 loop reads CAISEWELNTEAFF. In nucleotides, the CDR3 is TGTGCCATCAGTGAGTGGGAGTTGAACACTGAAGCTTTCTTT.